In this sample, the clone carrying this T cell receptor beta chain turned up once. The antigen is undetermined. This sample is part of a study of OX40 agonist ivuxolimab in advanced cancers. Overall study results and limits: The study observed clonal expansion of CD4+ and CD8+ blood T cells by week 6 at 0.1 to 3.0 mg/kg.

From germline, CDR1 is SEHNR and CDR2 FQNEAQ (reference sequence). The CDR3 has 12 residues. V was cut by 5 bases and J by 7 bases, with 11 bases left in between. This table comes from immunoSEQ multiplex PCR, and its TCRdb copy is limited to in-frame clones, with some not included. The table includes tens of thousands of clones, approximately 88% detected once. This sequence joins TRBV7-9 and TRBJ1-1, with D possibly TRBD1 on 5 matching bases. The specimen was CD4+ or CD8+ T cells sorted from blood, collected in a trial of the OX40 agonist ivuxolimab. This receptor was obtained from an adult with an advanced solid tumor such as melanoma, head and neck, liver or kidney cancer. The CDR3 DNA reads as TGTGCCAGCAGCAACTGGGACGGTGAAGCTTTCTTT. Protein sequence: CASSNWDGEAFF.